Listed below are T cell receptor beta chains from one sample, sequenced in a study of shared clonotypes between healthy human individuals. Sequenced by immunoSEQ multiplex PCR; TCRdb stores in-frame clones only, minus some. The repertoire holds some 2.3 million clones, approximately 93% seen once, with 0.39% in the top ten. Sequenced: naive CD4+ T cells from PBMCs. These TCRs come from a man younger than 35 in good health. Some clones in this sample may be carry-over from other donors' samples. CDR3s include the opening cysteine and the closing phenylalanine or tryptophan. The D gene is left open where the match is weak. The size of a clone is reported for some rows only, either as once, few or many, or as a class for expanded clones.

NA	NA	TRBV6-1	TRBJ2-2	TGTGCAAGTGGTAGGGGGAGTCGGACCGGGGAGCTGTTTTTT	CASGRGSRTGELFF
NA	NA	TRBV19	TRBJ2-7	TGTGCCAGTAGTATAAGTCGAGCTGGGTACGAGCAGTACTTC	CASSISRAGYEQYF
few	TRBD1	TRBV4-1	TRBJ1-5	TGCGCCAGCAGGTCAACTGGGGGACAGGGCTATCAGCCCCAGCATTTT	CASRSTGGQGYQPQHF
once	TRBD1	TRBV5-4	TRBJ1-2	TGTGCCAGCAGCCTAAGGACAGGGTCCACCTATGGCTACACCTTC	CASSLRTGSTYGYTF
NA	TRBD2	TRBV7-6	TRBJ2-2	TGTGCCAGCAGCCTCGGGCTAGCGGGAGGATCGACCGGGGAGCTGTTTTTT	CASSLGLAGGSTGELFF
NA	NA	TRBV4-3	TRBJ2-6	TGCGCCAGCAGCCAAGAAACTACCCCAGGGCTCGGGGCCAACGTCCTGACTTTC	CASSQETTPGLGANVLTF
NA	NA	TRBV19	TRBJ2-3	TGTGCCAGTAGTATCCCAGATACGCAGTATTTT	CASSIPDTQYF
NA	TRBD1	TRBV5-1	TRBJ2-1	TGCGCCAGCAGCTTGCAACAGGGGGGCTATGAGCAGTTCTTC	CASSLQQGGYEQFF
NA	NA	TRBV15	TRBJ1-3	TGTGCCACCAGCAGAGAAAGAGGGGATGGAAACACCATATATTTT	CATSRERGDGNTIYF
NA	NA	TRBV10-1	TRBJ2-6	TGCGCCAGCAGTGAGTCGGCCGAGGTCCGCGGGGCCAACGTCCTGACTTTC	CASSESAEVRGANVLTF
once	NA	TRBV27	TRBJ2-3	TGTGCCAGCAGTTCAGGGGGGACAACTGGCACAGATACGCAGTATTTT	CASSSGGTTGTDTQYF
NA	NA	TRBV4-1	TRBJ2-5	TGCGCCAGCAGCCAAGGAGGGGCCGTAAAGGGGGAGACCCAGTACTTC	CASSQGGAVKGETQYF
NA	NA	TRBV14	TRBJ2-7	TGTGCCAGCGCCCGGGGGGCACCTTGGTACGAGCAGTACTTC	CASARGAPWYEQYF
NA	TRBD1	TRBV19	TRBJ2-1	TGTGCCAGTAGTACCACACTCGACAGGGGAGCCTACAATGAGCAGTTCTTC	CASSTTLDRGAYNEQFF
NA	TRBD2	TRBV7-2	TRBJ2-1	TGTGCCAGCAGCTTAGAACTAGCGGGTAACAATGAGCAGTTCTTC	CASSLELAGNNEQFF
NA	NA	TRBV11-3	TRBJ2-5	TGTGCCAGCAGCTCGGGGCCAGGGTTTGAGGGCCAAGAGACCCAGTACTTC	CASSSGPGFEGQETQYF
NA	NA	TRBV19	TRBJ1-5	TGTGCCAGTTGTAAACAGGGAACCAATCAGCCCCAGCATTTT	CASCKQGTNQPQHF
NA	TRBD2	TRBV5-1	TRBJ2-3	TGCGCCAGCAGCTTGGCAGCGGGAGTGGGCACAGATACGCAGTATTTT	CASSLAAGVGTDTQYF
NA	NA	TRBV27	TRBJ1-1	TGTGCCAGCAGACAGGGACGCACTGAAGCTTTCTTT	CASRQGRTEAFF
NA	NA	TRBV11-3	TRBJ2-2	TGTGCCAGCAGCCCCGGACCTGTGACCGGGGAGCTGTTTTTT	CASSPGPVTGELFF
NA	TRBD1	TRBV10-1	TRBJ1-2	TGCGCCAGCAGTGAGTCGTATGGGACAGGGGTCCCTAACTATGGCTACACCTTC	CASSESYGTGVPNYGYTF
once	TRBD1	TRBV5-1	TRBJ1-1	TGCGCCAGCAGCCCCCGGGACAGGGGGCTGGAGAACACTGAAGCTTTCTTT	CASSPRDRGLENTEAFF
NA	TRBD2	TRBV9	TRBJ2-1	TGTGCCAGCAGCGTAGTTTCGGGAGGGACCCCCGGTGAGCAGTTCTTC	CASSVVSGGTPGEQFF
NA	TRBD2	TRBV5-1	TRBJ2-3	TGCGCCAGCAGCTTCCGGGGGGATTCCACAGATACGCAGTATTTT	CASSFRGDSTDTQYF
NA	TRBD1	TRBV5-1	TRBJ1-2	TGCGCCAGCAGCTGGGGAGGGACAGGAGATAACTATGGCTACACCTTC	CASSWGGTGDNYGYTF
NA	NA	TRBV28	TRBJ2-7	TGTGCCAGCACCCCGGGGCACAACGAGCAGTACTTC	CASTPGHNEQYF
NA	TRBD1	TRBV9	TRBJ1-2	TGTGCCAGCAGCCCGGGACAGGGCTCCGGCTACACCTTC	CASSPGQGSGYTF
NA	NA	TRBV11-2	TRBJ1-4	TGTGCCAGCAGCTTTCAGTGGGCAACTAATGAAAAACTGTTTTTT	CASSFQWATNEKLFF
NA	TRBD1	TRBV18	TRBJ2-2	TGTGCCAGCTCACCATTCACAGGGGAAAACACCGGGGAGCTGTTTTTT	CASSPFTGENTGELFF
NA	NA	TRBV23-1	TRBJ1-2	TGCGCCAGCAGTCCCCCCCTTGGGCAGGTCTCAAGTGATGGCTACACCTTC	CASSPPLGQVSSDGYTF
NA	TRBD1	TRBV27	TRBJ2-7	TGTGCCAGCAGTCTCGACAGGGTTGCCTACGAGCAGTACTTC	CASSLDRVAYEQYF
NA	NA	TRBV30	TRBJ2-7	TGTGCCTGGACCCCCTTTGGGGCAGCCTACACGGGGCAGTACTTC	CAWTPFGAAYTGQYF
NA	NA	TRBV13	TRBJ1-2	TGTGCCAGCAGCTTAGTGGCGGGACATGACTATGGCTACACCTTC	CASSLVAGHDYGYTF
NA	NA	TRBV13	TRBJ1-5	TGTGCCAGTTCTTCAAGGGGGAACAATCAGCCCCAGCATTTT	CASSSRGNNQPQHF
NA	NA	TRBV5-1	TRBJ1-1	TGCGCCAGCTTTCAAGACAGGAACACTGAAGCTTTCTTT	CASFQDRNTEAFF
NA	NA	TRBV10-3	TRBJ2-1	TGTGCCATCCGTGGCGAGAGCTCCTACAATGAGCAGTTCTTC	CAIRGESSYNEQFF
NA	NA	TRBV27	TRBJ1-5	TGTGCCAGCAGTCAAGGAGGCACATATGGCAATCAGCCCCAGCATTTT	CASSQGGTYGNQPQHF
NA	TRBD1	TRBV28	TRBJ2-7	TGTGCCAGCAGCCGTTCCGGGACAGGGGTATACGAGCAGTACTTC	CASSRSGTGVYEQYF
NA	NA	TRBV5-1	TRBJ2-1	TGCGCCAGCAGCTTGGAGCACAGGTATGCGTACAATGAGCAGTTCTTC	CASSLEHRYAYNEQFF
NA	TRBD1	TRBV7-2	TRBJ1-5	TGTGCCAGCAGCCTTCAAGGGACAGCATACAATCAGCCCCAGCATTTT	CASSLQGTAYNQPQHF
NA	NA	TRBV27	TRBJ2-5	TGTGCCAGCAGTTTAATCAGGGCTGGGGAGACCCAGTACTTC	CASSLIRAGETQYF
NA	TRBD1	TRBV5-1	TRBJ2-2	TGCGCCAGCAGCTCCAGACAGGGGGCGGCGAACACCGGGGAGCTGTTTTTT	CASSSRQGAANTGELFF
NA	NA	TRBV6-4	TRBJ2-3	TGTGCCAGCAGTGAGGGTGGGGGGGCAGGAGATACGCAGTATTTT	CASSEGGGAGDTQYF
NA	NA	TRBV30	TRBJ1-1	TGTGCCTGGAGTGTAGCCGGGAACACTGAAGCTTTCTTT	CAWSVAGNTEAFF
NA	NA	TRBV18	TRBJ2-5	TGTGCCAGCACACCGGGGACTCCAGTGGAGACCCAGTACTTC	CASTPGTPVETQYF
NA	TRBD1	TRBV12-5	TRBJ1-2	TGTGCTAGTGGCCTATCAGGGGGCTCCGGCTACACCTTC	CASGLSGGSGYTF
NA	NA	TRBV28	TRBJ2-5	TGTGCCAGCAGTACCCGGGACCTAGGGGAGACCCAGTACTTC	CASSTRDLGETQYF
NA	NA	TRBV21-1	TRBJ2-2	TGTGCCAGCAGCAAAGCTACTAGCGGGAGGACCCCCGGGGGGGAACTGTTTTTT	CASSKATSGRTPGGELFF
NA	TRBD2	TRBV6-4	TRBJ2-3	TGTGCCAGCAGTGAGAAGGGACTAAGCACAGATACGCAGTATTTT	CASSEKGLSTDTQYF
NA	TRBD1	TRBV6-1	TRBJ2-7	TGTGCCGTCCGGGACAGAGAATCCTACGAGCAGTACTTC	CAVRDRESYEQYF
NA	NA	TRBV18	TRBJ2-1	TGTGCCAGCTCGGAGCAGGCAGGTCACAATGAGCAGTTCTTC	CASSEQAGHNEQFF
NA	NA	TRBV5-4	TRBJ2-1	TGTGCCAGCAGCTTGGGTGGCGCTGAGCAGTTCTTC	CASSLGGAEQFF
NA	TRBD1	TRBV5-1	TRBJ1-2	TGCGCCAGCGCTAACACAGGACAGGGAGTAGATGGCTACACCTTC	CASANTGQGVDGYTF
NA	NA	TRBV5-1	TRBJ2-7	TGCGCCAGCAGCTTGGTGGGGAACCGGGACTACGAGCAGTACTTC	CASSLVGNRDYEQYF
NA	TRBD2	TRBV7-9	TRBJ2-1	TGTGCCAGCAGCTTAGGGAATAGCGGGAGCTACTATGAGCAGTTCTTC	CASSLGNSGSYYEQFF
NA	NA	TRBV28	TRBJ1-4	TGTGCCAGCAGTTTCCGGAGGAATGAAAAACTGTTTTTT	CASSFRRNEKLFF
NA	TRBD2	TRBV28	TRBJ2-7	TGTGCCAGCAGCCTGGGACTAGCGGGAGGACCCCTAGGCGAGCAGTACTTC	CASSLGLAGGPLGEQYF